These 20 T cell receptor beta chains came from one sample sequenced in a study of blood T cell repertoires in COVID-19. Sequencing used immunoSEQ multiplex PCR; TCRdb keeps in-frame clones, though not all of them. The data contain about 200,000 clones, roughly 90% of them seen just once; the ten biggest clones take up 1.5% to 2%. The sequenced material came from peripheral blood. These receptors all stem from a man aged 18 to 30 with active or convalescent COVID-19.

J is TRBJ1-4 and V is TRBV7-2; TRBD1 might be the D (5 bases). V was cut by 3 bases and J by 8 bases, with 10 bases left in between. Germline-derived CDR1 and CDR2 are SGHTA and FQGNSA. The CDR3 consists of 13 residues. The CDR3 loop reads CASSFVGVEKLFF. CDR3 bases: TGTGCCAGCAGCTTCGTAGGGGTAGAAAAACTGTTTTTT.

This clone was seen only once. The chain links TRBV4-1 to TRBJ2-1; D may be TRBD2 (5 bases). The V gene's germline CDR1 is MGHRA and CDR2 YSYEKL. CDR3 size: 19 residues. The V end was cut by 0 bases, the J end by 0 bases, with 18 bases between. The DNA for the CDR3 is TGCGCCAGCAGCCAAGACACGGAGGATGCGCTAAGCTCCTACAATGAGCAGTTCTTC. Encoded protein: CASSQDTEDALSSYNEQFF.

The chain couples TRBV6-5 to TRBJ2-1, with D perhaps matching TRBD2 (6 bases). The CDR3 loop spans 15 amino acids. CDR1 is MNHEY and CDR2 is SVGAGI in the germline V gene. V shed 6 bases and J shed 8 bases, with 20 bases lying between them. The CDR3 here is CASRRLEISLDEQFF. As DNA, the CDR3 is TGTGCCAGCAGGAGACTAGAAATAAGTTTGGATGAGCAGTTCTTC.

This rearrangement joins TRBV30 to TRBJ2-3; weak D call: TRBD2 (6 bases). The CDR3 loop spans 16 amino acids. Germline V gives CDR1 GTSNPN, CDR2 SVGIG (reference sequence). V was pared by 0 bases and J by 3 bases, with 16 bases between. For the CDR3, the DNA is TGTGCCTGGAGTGTGATGCGGCTAGCGCAAACAGATACGCAGTATTTT. Amino acid sequence: CAWSVMRLAQTDTQYF.

The V gene is TRBV30, the J gene TRBJ1-1; 9 bases match TRBD1. V lost 1 base, J lost 3 bases, and 3 bases stayed unmatched. The V gene's germline CDR1 is GTSNPN and CDR2 SVGIG (reference sequence). The CDR3 extends over 14 amino acids. CDR3 amino acids: CAWSGDRGYTEAFF. The CDR3 coding sequence is TGTGCCTGGAGTGGTGACAGGGGGTACACTGAAGCTTTCTTT.

The chain carries TRBV7-9 and TRBJ2-1; D is undetermined. The CDR3 consists of 13 residues. Germline V gives CDR1 SEHNR, CDR2 FQNEAQ (reference sequence). The V gene lost 6 bases and the J gene lost 8 bases, with 14 bases spanning the gap. This CDR3 reads CASSLNSRDEQFF. The CDR3 region has the DNA TGTGCCAGCAGTTTAAACTCACGAGATGAGCAGTTCTTC.

The chain carries TRBV19 and TRBJ2-3, with 8 positions matching TRBD1. Trimming cost V 4 bases and J 7 bases; bases outside gene matches: 10. Per germline, CDR1 LNHDA and CDR2 SQIVND (reference sequence). CDR3 length: 15 residues. CDR3 residues: CASSTPGTGANTQYF. CDR3 nucleotides: TGTGCCAGTAGTACCCCCGGGACAGGTGCAAATACGCAGTATTTT.

This clone was found once. J is TRBJ1-5 and V is TRBV7-9, with 7 bases that match TRBD1. This CDR3 comprises 17 residues. Germline CDR1 is SEHNR and CDR2 is FQNEAQ (reference sequence). V dropped 3 bases and J dropped 0; count of bases not matched to a gene: 8. This chain's CDR3 is CASSFDRDDYSNQPQHF. The DNA for the CDR3 is TGTGCCAGCAGCTTTGACAGGGATGACTATAGCAATCAGCCCCAGCATTTT.

This rearrangement joins TRBV4-3 to TRBJ2-2; D not certain. The CDR3 runs 13 residues. Germline V CDR1 and CDR2: LGHNA, YSLEER. V dropped 1 base and J dropped 5 bases, with 5 bases sitting between them. The CDR3, as DNA: TGCGCCAGCAGCCAAGGGCAGACCGGGGAGCTGTTTTTT. Its protein is CASSQGQTGELFF.

The V call is TRBV7-6, the J call TRBJ2-7, with TRBD2 identical over 14 bases. Looked up from germline, CDR1 is SGHVS and CDR2 is FNYEAQ. The CDR3 extends over 16 amino acids. The V gene end was trimmed by 3 bases and the J gene end by 0 bases; junction bases not matched to a gene: 1. CDR3 nucleotides: TGTGCCAGCAGCTTGGGACTAGCGGGGGTCTCCTACGAGCAGTACTTC. Protein product: CASSLGLAGVSYEQYF. Complete variable domain (other parts from reference TRBV7-6 and TRBJ2-7): GAGVSQSPRYKVTKRGQDVALRCDPISGHVSLYWYRQALGQGPEFLTYFNYEAQQDKSGLPNDRFSAERPEGSISTLTIQRTEQRDSAMYRCASSLGLAGVSYEQYFGPGTRLTVT.

This chain joins TRBV11-3 and TRBJ2-7; TRBD2 might be the D (6 bases). Germline lookup yields CDR1 SGHNT and CDR2 YENEEA. The CDR3 is made up of 14 amino acids. V was cut by 5 bases and J by 0 bases, with 11 bases left in between. The CDR3 coding sequence is TGTGCCAGCAGCGCCGGAGGGAGCTCCTACGAGCAGTACTTC. As protein: CASSAGGSSYEQYF. Based on the CDR3 plus reference TRBV11-3 and TRBJ2-7, the full variable domain is EAGVVQSPRYKIIEKKQPVAFWCNPISGHNTLYWYLQNLGQGPELLIRYENEEAVDDSQLPKDRFSAERLKGVDSTLKIQPAELGDSAVYLCASSAGGSSYEQYFGPGTRLTVT.

The V and J genes are TRBV15 and TRBJ2-1; the D gene is possibly TRBD1 (6 bases). The V gene lost 1 base and the J gene lost 4 bases, with 17 bases spanning the gap. The germline CDR1 and CDR2 sequences are LNHNV and YYDKDF (reference sequence). The CDR3 consists of 17 residues. The DNA for the CDR3 is TGTGCCACCAGCAGAGTGATGAACAGGGACCTATACAATGAGCAGTTCTTC. Translation: CATSRVMNRDLYNEQFF.

This clone came up once. The V call is TRBV7-9, the J call TRBJ2-5; a possible D gene is TRBD2 (5 bases). V was cut by 8 bases and J by 2 bases, with 12 bases left in between. The CDR3 extends over 13 amino acids. Germline values: CDR1 SEHNR, CDR2 FQNEAQ (reference sequence). The CDR3 loop reads CASDSGIQETQYF. DNA of the CDR3: TGTGCCAGCGACTCCGGGATACAAGAGACCCAGTACTTC.

The V call is TRBV19, the J call TRBJ1-1, with a weak D call TRBD1 (5 bases). Trimming shortened V by 7 bases and J by 3 bases, and 6 bases separated the two germline ends. Germline CDR1 is LNHDA and CDR2 is SQIVND (reference sequence). The CDR3 extends over 11 amino acids. The CDR3 loop is CASTGYTEAFF. The DNA for the CDR3 is TGTGCCAGTACAGGGTACACTGAAGCTTTCTTT.

The chain carries TRBV11-2 and TRBJ2-3; 8 bases line up with TRBD2. Unmatched junction bases numbered 4, after V lost 5 bases and J lost 0 bases. The CDR3 covers 15 residues. Germline V lookup: CDR1 SGHAT, CDR2 FQNNGV. The CDR3 is CASSVSGESTDTQYF. In DNA form, the CDR3 reads TGTGCCAGCAGCGTTAGCGGGGAAAGCACAGATACGCAGTATTTT. The full variable domain, rest sourced from reference TRBV11-2 and TRBJ2-3, is EAGVAQSPRYKIIEKRQSVAFWCNPISGHATLYWYQQILGQGPKLLIQFQNNGVVDDSQLPKDRFSAERLKGVDSTLKIQPAKLEDSAVYLCASSVSGESTDTQYFGPGTRLTVL.

The rearrangement joins TRBV28 to TRBJ1-4; D gene uncertain. CDR3 length equals 14 residues. The germline gives CDR1 MDHEN, CDR2 SYDVKM. V was trimmed by 10 bases and J by 0 bases, leaving 12 bases between them. CDR3 nucleotides: TGTGCCACCAACTCTCGAGCAACTAATGAAAAACTGTTTTTT. Encoded protein: CATNSRATNEKLFF.

The chain has TRBV5-6 and TRBJ2-1, with D unclear. Germline V lookup: CDR1 SGHDT, CDR2 YYEEEE. The CDR3 is 15 residues long. Trimming took off 0 bases at V and 3 bases at J, with 10 bases between the two ends. The CDR3 spells CASSLEVGLYNEQFF. The CDR3 DNA sequence: TGTGCCAGCAGCTTGGAAGTCGGTCTCTACAATGAGCAGTTCTTC.

J is TRBJ2-7 and V is TRBV2; TRBD2 aligns across 7 bases. The V gene's germline CDR1 is SNHLY and CDR2 FYNNEI. The CDR3 has 13 residues. V dropped 7 bases and J dropped 6; count of bases not matched to a gene: 9. The CDR3 DNA sequence: TGTGCCAGCATCGGTGGGAGGGAGAGCGAGCAGTACTTC. Protein product: CASIGGRESEQYF.

The chain recombines TRBV10-3 with TRBJ1-5; TRBD1 is a possible D gene (5 bases). From germline, CDR1 is ENHRY and CDR2 SYGVKD. V was pared by 10 bases and J by 0 bases, with 13 bases between. The CDR3 spans 14 residues. The CDR3 DNA reads as TGTGCCACCCGGTCGGGGGATAGCAATCAGCCCCAGCATTTT. Translating gives CATRSGDSNQPQHF.

The genes are TRBV5-1 and TRBJ2-3; 12 nucleotides agree with TRBD2. The J segment lost 5 bases and the V segment lost 7 bases, leaving 5 bases of the junction unmatched. This CDR3 has 14 residues. Germline V gene data show CDR1 as SGHRS and CDR2 as YFSETQ. DNA for the CDR3: TGCGCCAGCTCGACTAGCGGGGGTGAAGATACGCAGTATTTT. Its translation is CASSTSGGEDTQYF.